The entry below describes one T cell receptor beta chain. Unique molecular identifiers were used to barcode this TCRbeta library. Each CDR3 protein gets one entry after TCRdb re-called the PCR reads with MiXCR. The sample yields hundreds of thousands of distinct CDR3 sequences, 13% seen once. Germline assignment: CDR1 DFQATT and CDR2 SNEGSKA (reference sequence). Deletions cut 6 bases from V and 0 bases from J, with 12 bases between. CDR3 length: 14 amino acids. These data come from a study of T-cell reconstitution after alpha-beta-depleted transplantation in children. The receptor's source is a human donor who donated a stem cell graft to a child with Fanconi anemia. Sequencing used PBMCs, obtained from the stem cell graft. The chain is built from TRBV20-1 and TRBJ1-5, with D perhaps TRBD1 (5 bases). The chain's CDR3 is CSAGTINSNQPQHF. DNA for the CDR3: TGCAGTGCCGGGACGATCAATAGCAATCAGCCCCAGCATTTT.